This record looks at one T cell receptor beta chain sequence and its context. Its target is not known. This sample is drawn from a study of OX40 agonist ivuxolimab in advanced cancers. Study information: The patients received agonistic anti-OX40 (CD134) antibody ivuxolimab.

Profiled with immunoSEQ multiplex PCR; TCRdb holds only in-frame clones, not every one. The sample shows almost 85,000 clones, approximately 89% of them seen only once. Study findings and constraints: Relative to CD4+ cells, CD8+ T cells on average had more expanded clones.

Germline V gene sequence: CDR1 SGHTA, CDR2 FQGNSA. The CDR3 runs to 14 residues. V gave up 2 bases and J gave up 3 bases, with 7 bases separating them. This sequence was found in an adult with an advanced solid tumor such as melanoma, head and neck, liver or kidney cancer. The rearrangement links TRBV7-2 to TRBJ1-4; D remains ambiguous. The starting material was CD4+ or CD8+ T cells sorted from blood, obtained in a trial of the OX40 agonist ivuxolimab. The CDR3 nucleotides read TGTGCCAGCAGCTTACACCCGGCTAATGAAAAACTGTTTTTT. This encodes CASSLHPANEKLFF.